This TCR beta chain emerged from a study of blood T cells in healthy people across ages. Overall study results and limits: Per-million-T-cell TCR beta diversity fell roughly linearly with age.

This CDR3 spans 14 amino acids. CDR1 is DFQATT, CDR2 SNEGSKA, per germline (reference sequence). Worth noting for this clonotype: The antigen is undetermined.

Using a J-beta primer mix together with a sample-barcoded 5' primer, a second PCR was run for about 6 to 12 cycles. The template-switch adaptor was a 5' adaptor with 12 random nucleotides. It tagged each cDNA molecule. A single record per CDR3 protein comes from TCRdb applying MiXCR to the 5' RACE reads. The repertoire has about 730,000 distinct CDR3 sequences, around 40% of them found once; the top ten carry roughly 19%. The clonotype originates from a woman in her sixties in good health. Sample: blood. This chain links TRBV20-1 with TRBJ2-7; D is possibly TRBD1 (7 bases). With the DNA end fitting TRBJ2-5 better, the J assignment may be wrong. CDR3 DNA sequence: TGCAGTGCTAGAGCTAACAGGGGAGGCGAGACCCAGTACTTC. Encoded protein: CSARANRGGETQYF.